Listed below are T cell receptor beta chains from one sample, sequenced in a study of OX40 agonist ivuxolimab in advanced cancers. Profiling relied on immunoSEQ multiplex PCR, and the TCRdb table lists in-frame clones only, not all of them. The table records 50,000 to 70,000 clones, around 85% of them present only once. The sample here was CD4+ or CD8+ T cells sorted from blood, taken in a trial of the OX40 agonist ivuxolimab. The receptors were gathered from an adult with an advanced solid tumor such as melanoma, head and neck, liver or kidney cancer. The CDR3 runs from the conserved cysteine through the conserved F or W. The D gene is left open where the match is weak. The size entry is marked missing in some rows and otherwise reads once, few, many or a size class.

j_call v_call d_call clone_size cdr3_aa cdr3_nt
TRBJ2-3 TRBV27 TRBD2 . CASSLAGGVPSTDTQYF TGTGCCAGCAGTTTAGCGGGGGGAGTTCCTAGCACAGATACGCAGTATTTT
TRBJ1-6 TRBV7-8 TRBD1 . CASSSGTGTGGTSPLHF TGTGCCAGCAGCTCCGGGACCGGGACAGGGGGTACTTCACCCCTCCACTTT
TRBJ2-5 TRBV7-7 . . CASSPGGWETQYF TGTGCCAGCAGCCCAGGGGGGTGGGAGACCCAGTACTTC
TRBJ1-4 TRBV10-3 TRBD1 . CAIRDRDEGKLFF TGTGCCATCAGAGACAGGGATGAGGGAAAACTGTTTTTT
TRBJ2-1 TRBV9 . . CASSVAASSYNEQFF TGTGCCAGCAGCGTAGCTGCCAGCTCCTACAATGAGCAGTTCTTC
TRBJ1-5 TRBV28 . once CASSLAQEQPQHF TGTGCCAGCAGTTTGGCTCAAGAGCAGCCCCAGCATTTT
TRBJ2-6 TRBV11-2 . few CASSLARNSGANVLTF TGTGCCAGCAGCTTAGCGCGGAACTCTGGGGCCAACGTCCTGACTTTC
TRBJ2-5 TRBV7-2 TRBD2 . CASSRLAGFQETQYF TGTGCCAGCAGCCGACTAGCGGGGTTTCAAGAGACCCAGTACTTC
TRBJ2-3 TRBV7-3 . . CASSFIGGDTQYF TGTGCCAGCAGCTTTATCGGGGGTGATACGCAGTATTTT
TRBJ2-7 TRBV10-2 . . CASSASSYEQYF TGCGCCAGCAGTGCTAGCTCCTACGAGCAGTACTTC
TRBJ2-2 TRBV7-9 . . CASSLAKFKNTGELFF TGTGCCAGCAGCTTAGCTAAATTCAAGAACACCGGGGAGCTGTTTTTT
TRBJ2-4 TRBV18 . . CASSPPGRPVYIQYF TGTGCCAGCTCCCCCCCGGGGCGTCCAGTATACATTCAGTACTTC
TRBJ2-3 TRBV5-4 . . CASSWGPDPDTQYF TGTGCCAGCAGCTGGGGGCCAGATCCAGATACGCAGTATTTT
TRBJ1-1 TRBV6-1 . . CASSERTDTEAFF TGTGCCAGCAGTGAAAGGACAGACACTGAAGCTTTCTTT
TRBJ2-5 TRBV18 . . CASSPEVQETQYF TGTGCCAGCTCCCCCGAAGTGCAAGAGACCCAGTACTTC
TRBJ1-4 TRBV25-1 TRBD1 . CASSGQGEEEKLFF TGTGCCAGCAGTGGGCAGGGGGAGGAGGAAAAACTGTTTTTT
TRBJ2-3 TRBV4-2 . . CASSQEAPSSLRLVTQYF TGTGCCAGCAGCCAAGAGGCCCCCTCGTCCCTCCGCTTAGTTACGCAGTATTTT
TRBJ1-4 TRBV10-3 . . CAISESWGDEKLFF TGTGCCATCAGTGAGTCCTGGGGGGATGAAAAACTGTTTTTT
TRBJ2-3 TRBV7-6 . . CASSPYEGRISTDTQYF TGTGCCAGCAGCCCTTATGAGGGGAGGATAAGCACAGATACGCAGTATTTT
TRBJ2-1 TRBV10-3 TRBD2 . CAISETSGAYNEQFF TGTGCCATCAGTGAGACTAGCGGGGCATACAATGAGCAGTTCTTC
TRBJ2-2 TRBV6-4 TRBD1 few CASSDSFGTGGTGELFF TGTGCCAGCAGTGACTCTTTCGGGACAGGGGGAACCGGGGAGCTGTTTTTT
TRBJ1-3 TRBV7-4 . . CASSPLGGSGNTIYF TGTGCCAGCAGCCCCCTTGGCGGCTCTGGAAACACCATATATTTT
TRBJ2-7 TRBV29-1 . . CSVAIRPYEQYF TGCAGCGTTGCGATCAGACCCTACGAGCAGTACTTC
TRBJ2-1 TRBV5-1 . . CASTFSNSYNEQFF TGCGCCAGCACCTTTAGCAACTCCTACAATGAGCAGTTCTTC
TRBJ2-1 TRBV20-1 . . CSAPLYNEQFF TGCAGTGCCCCACTCTACAATGAGCAGTTCTTC
TRBJ2-2 TRBV5-5 TRBD2 few CASSLMGLAGRRGTGELFF TGTGCCAGCAGCTTGATGGGACTAGCGGGACGTCGCGGCACCGGGGAGCTGTTTTTT